This is a list of T cell receptor beta chains from one sample in a study of post-analysis software for immune sequencing data. TCRdb re-called the PCR reads through MiXCR, storing one row per CDR3 protein. The sample contains roughly 670,000 distinct CDR3 sequences, more than 50% of which appear only once. Material: blood. These receptors were obtained from a girl aged 2 to 9 with multiple sclerosis. Each CDR3 is given with its conserved first and last residue. The order of the fields is clone size, J gene, V gene, D gene, CDR3 protein, CDR3 DNA. A D gene is named only where the DNA matches it firmly. The size of a clone is reported for some rows only, either as once, few or many, or as a class for expanded clones.

-,TRBJ2-1,TRBV5-1,TRBD2,CASSFRIVLAGGYEQFF,TGCGCCAGCAGCTTCCGAATTGTACTAGCGGGAGGGTATGAGCAGTTCTTC
-,TRBJ2-1,TRBV20-1,TRBD2,CSARRTSAYNEQFF,TGCAGTGCAAGAAGGACTAGCGCCTACAATGAGCAGTTCTTC
few,TRBJ2-1,TRBV5-6,TRBD2,CASSLWAGADYNEQFF,TGTGCCAGCAGCTTGTGGGCGGGAGCGGACTACAATGAGCAGTTCTTC
-,TRBJ2-1,TRBV10-3,-,CAISELVRNEQFF,TGTGCCATCAGTGAACTGGTCCGCAATGAGCAGTTCTTC
once,TRBJ2-7,TRBV28,-,CASSLEVGSEQYF,TGTGCCAGCAGTTTAGAGGTCGGGAGCGAGCAGTACTTC
-,TRBJ2-5,TRBV20-1,TRBD2,CSASEASGRAQKYF,TGCAGTGCTAGTGAGGCTAGCGGGAGGGCCCAAAAGTACTTC
-,TRBJ2-2,TRBV9,-,CASSVGSLGGTGELFF,TGTGCCAGCAGCGTAGGGAGCCTCGGCGGGACCGGGGAGCTGTTTTTT
few,TRBJ1-2,TRBV10-2,-,CASSESGTLTGYTF,TGCGCCAGCAGTGAGTCGGGGACTCTCACTGGCTACACCTTC
-,TRBJ2-6,TRBV29-1,-,CSVGGRGANALTF,TGCAGCGTTGGTGGGCGCGGGGCCAACGCCCTGACTTTC
few,TRBJ2-1,TRBV7-9,-,CASSLSGLQQFF,TGTGCCAGCAGCTTATCGGGACTTCAGCAGTTCTTC
-,TRBJ1-5,TRBV6-5,-,CASSYSRGGQPQHF,TGTGCCAGCAGTTACTCGAGGGGGGGACAGCCCCAGCATTTT
-,TRBJ1-2,TRBV12-3/TRBV12-4,-,CASSLESNLGYGYTF,TGTGCCAGCAGTTTGGAAAGTAATCTAGGGTATGGCTACACCTTC
-,TRBJ2-5,TRBV7-9,-,CASSLVRKKYF,TGTGCCAGCAGCTTAGTCAGGAAAAAGTACTTC
-,TRBJ1-2,TRBV27,TRBD1,CACSPIRGTGLANYGYTF,TGTGCCTGCAGCCCGATTCGGGGGACAGGGTTAGCTAACTATGGCTACACCTTC
-,TRBJ2-3,TRBV29-1,-,CSVRDVGNTQYF,TGCAGCGTAAGGGACGTCGGGAATACGCAGTATTTT
-,TRBJ2-7,TRBV18,-,CAGSPGLVSYEQYF,TGTGCCGGCTCACCGGGCCTCGTCTCCTACGAGCAGTACTTC
-,TRBJ2-1,TRBV10-3,-,CAISEVRVPYNEQFF,TGTGCCATCAGTGAAGTCCGGGTCCCCTACAATGAGCAGTTCTTC
-,TRBJ1-1,TRBV7-9,-,CASSLGGGLAEAFF,TGTGCCAGCAGCTTGGGTGGGGGGCTCGCTGAAGCTTTCTTT
-,TRBJ2-7,TRBV20-1,-,CSAADPVSSYEQYF,TGCAGTGCCGCCGATCCTGTTAGCTCCTACGAGCAGTACTTC
once,TRBJ2-7,TRBV10-3,TRBD2,CASSSLAGGRSEQYF,TGTGCCAGCAGTTCGCTAGCGGGGGGGCGGAGCGAGCAGTACTTC
few,TRBJ2-7,TRBV5-1,-,CASSSATGYEQYF,TGCGCCAGCAGCTCCGCGACAGGCTACGAGCAGTACTTC
-,TRBJ2-3,TRBV7-9,-,CASSPVGQTDTQYF,TGTGCCAGCAGCCCCGTTGGACAGACAGATACGCAGTATTTT
few,TRBJ2-1,TRBV29-1,TRBD2,CSPTSGRGNEQFF,TGCAGCCCAACTAGCGGGAGAGGTAATGAGCAGTTCTTC
-,TRBJ2-3,TRBV30,-,CAWSRGDTQYF,TGTGCCTGGAGTCGGGGGGATACGCAGTATTTT